This T cell receptor beta chain was profiled in a study of CD8 T cells in Susac syndrome. Study observations and caveats: The study recognized that its TCR sequencing and HLA analysis covered a relatively small number of individuals.

Trimming cost V 4 bases and J 9 bases, with 14 bases left between them. The CDR3 is made up of 13 amino acids. CDR1 KGHDR and CDR2 SFDVKD come from the germline V gene. This clonotype was seen only once. Its antigen is still unknown. It was with random hexamers that roughly 0.5 to 1 ug RNA was reverse transcribed. Across 54 Vbeta and 13 Jbeta, immunoSEQ multiplex PCR amplified TCR beta CDR3. TCRdb re-called the immunoSEQ multiplex PCR reads through MiXCR, storing one row per CDR3 protein. The top ten clones hold 0.15% of a sample with 160,000 or so distinct CDR3 sequences, about 95% of them seen once. Sequencing targeted TCR beta in T cells from blood (CD8+ and CD4+). The CD8+ and CD4+ T cells were isolated magnetically using a negative isolation approach, whereas the TEMRA cells were enriched by FACS.

This chain uses TRBV24-1 with TRBJ1-1; TRBD1 is a possible D gene (5 bases). The sequence came from a human donor with multiple sclerosis. The material sequenced was CD8+ T cells from PBMCs. The CDR3 DNA is TGTGCCACCAGTGACTCCGGGACGGGAAAAGCTTTCTTT. As protein: CATSDSGTGKAFF.